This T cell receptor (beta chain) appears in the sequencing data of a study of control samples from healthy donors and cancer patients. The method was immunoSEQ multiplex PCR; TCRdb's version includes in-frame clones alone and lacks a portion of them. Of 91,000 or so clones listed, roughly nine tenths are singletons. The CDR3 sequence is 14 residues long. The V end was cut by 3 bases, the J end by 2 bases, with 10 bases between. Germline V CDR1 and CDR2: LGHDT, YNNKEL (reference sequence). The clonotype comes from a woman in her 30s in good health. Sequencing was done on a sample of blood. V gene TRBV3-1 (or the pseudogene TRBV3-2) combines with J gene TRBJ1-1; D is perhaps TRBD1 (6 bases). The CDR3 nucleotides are TGTGCCAGCAGCCAGGGGGCGGGAAACACTGAAGCTTTCTTT. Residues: CASSQGAGNTEAFF.